Sequencing of this TCR beta chain was carried out in a study of response to subunit inactivated influenza vaccine. Findings of the study overall: New T cells are recruited in small numbers by each seasonal influenza vaccination, according to the authors' suggestion.

In this sample, this clonotype turned up a few times. Its antigen is still unknown. Each CDR3 protein is one row after TCRdb ran MiXCR on the RT-PCR reads. The table has 150,000 to 200,000 distinct CDR3 sequences, about 9% seen once. Trimming removed 3 bases at V and 7 bases at J, with 12 bases between. The CDR3 loop spans 13 amino acids. The sequence was collected from a man aged 50-60 years who received an inactivated influenza vaccine. The chain recombines TRBV12-3 or TRBV12-4 with TRBJ1-2; a possible D gene is TRBD1 (5 bases). The sequences come from non-naive T cells sorted from PBMCs, collected on the day of vaccination. CDR3 DNA sequence: TGTGCCAGCAGTTTTCGGGGGTTGAGTGGCTACACCTTC. This sequence encodes CASSFRGLSGYTF.